The 30 T cell receptor beta chains given below trace back to one sample, sequenced in a study of a mutant IDH1 vaccine in newly diagnosed glioma. Time point described: week 47, end of study. What each vaccine dose contained was 300 ug of mutant IDH1 20-mer peptide, accompanied by topical imiquimod. Here immunoSEQ multiplex PCR was the method, and the copy in TCRdb shows in-frame clones only, minus some. This sample has about 34,000 clones, with around 87% found just once. These receptors' targets are unknown. The source was PBMCs, collected from a glioma patient whose treatment included an IDH1 peptide vaccine. The receptors derive from a young woman with glioma.

The chain uses TRBV7-9 and TRBJ1-1, with D possibly matching TRBD1 (5 bases). Germline CDR1 reads SEHNR; CDR2 reads FQNEAQ (reference sequence). This CDR3 region has 16 residues. Trimming left V 3 bases short and J 2 bases short, with 16 bases between. In DNA form, the CDR3 reads TGTGCCAGCAGCTTGCCCCCAGGGTCCTTCAACACTGAAGCTTTCTTT. Protein: CASSLPPGSFNTEAFF.

The CDR3 DNA follows: TGTGCCAGTAGTATTGTCCGAAAGGGAACAGATACGCAGTATTTT. Encoded protein: CASSIVRKGTDTQYF. This sequence joins TRBV19 and TRBJ2-3; D call uncertain. V lost 3 bases, J lost 3 bases, and 13 bases lay in between. The germline V gene encodes CDR1 LNHDA and CDR2 SQIVND (reference sequence). The CDR3 loop spans 15 amino acids. The entire variable domain, with the rest obtained from reference TRBV19 and TRBJ2-3, is as follows: DGGITQSPKYLFRKEGQNVTLSCEQNLNHDAMYWYRQDPGQGLRLIYYSQIVNDFQKGDIAEGYSVSREKKESFPLTVTSAQKNPTAFYLCASSIVRKGTDTQYFGPGTRLTVL.

V and J are TRBV19 and TRBJ2-5, with 15 bases identical to TRBD2. The germline V gene has CDR1 LNHDA and CDR2 SQIVND (reference sequence). The CDR3 totals 14 residues. J lost 7 bases, V lost 5 bases, and 2 bases had no gene match. This CDR3 reads CASSQGLAGGTQYF. CDR3 sequence (DNA): TGTGCCAGTAGTCAGGGACTAGCGGGGGGGACCCAGTACTTC. The full variable domain, completed using reference TRBV19 and TRBJ2-5, is DGGITQSPKYLFRKEGQNVTLSCEQNLNHDAMYWYRQDPGQGLRLIYYSQIVNDFQKGDIAEGYSVSREKKESFPLTVTSAQKNPTAFYLCASSQGLAGGTQYFGPGTRLLVL.

The rearrangement uses TRBV2 and TRBJ2-1, with 9 bases identical to TRBD2. The CDR3 is 15 amino acids. Trimming cost V 3 bases and J 9 bases; bases outside gene matches: 9. The V gene's germline CDR1 is SNHLY and CDR2 FYNNEI. The CDR3 sequence: CASSEGRGGLIEQFF. The CDR3 bases are TGTGCCAGCAGTGAGGGGCGGGGGGGCCTGATTGAGCAGTTCTTC.

As concerns this clone: One end of the junction is discordant with germline, which a read error may explain. V is TRBV7-7 and J is TRBJ2-3; D is perhaps TRBD2 (6 bases). Germline V CDR1 and CDR2: SSHAT, FNYEAQ (reference sequence). CDR3 length: 15 residues. The CDR3, as DNA: TGTGCTAGCAGCCCCTCTAGCGTTAGCACAGATACGCAGTATTTT. Protein: CASSPSSVSTDTQYF.

This chain connects TRBV5-5 to TRBJ2-4, with TRBD1 matching over 8 bases. Germline CDR1 is SGHKS and CDR2 is YYEKEE (reference sequence). Trimming cost V 5 bases and J 0 bases; bases outside gene matches: 7. The CDR3 is 16 amino acids. The DNA of the CDR3 is TGTGCCAGCAGAGGGTACAGGGGGGTAGCCAAAAACATTCAGTACTTC. This encodes CASRGYRGVAKNIQYF.

This chain links TRBV30 with TRBJ1-1; 7 nucleotides line up with TRBD1. V was pared by 5 bases and J by 1 base, with 1 base of the junction left unmatched. Germline assignment: CDR1 GTSNPN and CDR2 SVGIG (reference sequence). CDR3 length: 12 residues. DNA of the CDR3: TGTGCCTGGGACAGGGAGAACACTGAAGCTTTCTTT. Amino acids: CAWDRENTEAFF.

This sequence joins TRBV10-1 and TRBJ2-3; D not resolved. Germline loops: CDR1 WNHNN, CDR2 SYGVQD (reference sequence). The CDR3 has 13 amino acids. The V and J ends lost 8 bases and 5 bases respectively, with 14 bases between them. The CDR3 loop reads CASGNSGRDTQYF. CDR3 DNA: TGCGCCAGCGGGAATTCCGGCCGAGATACGCAGTATTTT.

This chain uses TRBV7-2 with TRBJ2-3; 12 bases match TRBD2. Trimming took 2 bases from V and 3 from J; bases not matched to a gene: 12. This CDR3 is 19 amino acids long. CDR1 is SGHTA and CDR2 is FQGNSA in the germline V gene. The CDR3 nucleotides are TGTGCCAGCAGCTTAAGGGAACAAGGACTAGCGGGGCGTACAGATACGCAGTATTTT. Protein: CASSLREQGLAGRTDTQYF.

CDR3 coding DNA: TGCGCCAGCAGCCAAGATAAGTGGGCAGGGGTGGTAAAGAATGGCTACACCTTC. It encodes CASSQDKWAGVVKNGYTF. V usage is TRBV4-1 and J usage is TRBJ1-2, with a weak D call TRBD1 (6 bases). From germline, CDR1 is MGHRA and CDR2 YSYEKL. Trimming pared 0 bases from V and 6 bases from J, leaving 23 bases between. This CDR3 comprises 18 residues.

This sequence joins TRBV13 and TRBJ2-3; possibly TRBD2 for D (6 bases). Germline CDR1 PRHDT, CDR2 FYEKMQ (reference sequence). V lost 4 bases, J lost 2 bases, and 16 bases lay in between. The CDR3 extends over 16 amino acids. CDR3 nucleotide sequence: TGTGCCAGCAGCTCCGGGACTGCCGTAGCCACAGATACGCAGTATTTT. It is translated as CASSSGTAVATDTQYF.

The chain joins TRBV6-5 to TRBJ1-2; the match to TRBD1 covers 12 bases. V lost 2 bases and J lost 5; bases outside the gene matches: 6. There are 16 residues in the CDR3. Per the germline V gene, CDR1 is MNHEY and CDR2 is SVGAGI. CDR3 sequence (DNA): TGTGCCAGCAGTTACGGGGACAGGGGGCGCGGGTATGGCTACACCTTC. Protein: CASSYGDRGRGYGYTF.

J is TRBJ2-7 and V is TRBV19, with 9 bases fitting TRBD1. The CDR3 is 14 residues long. V was clipped by 7 bases and J by 5 bases; unmatched bases: 9. CDR1 LNHDA and CDR2 SQIVND come from the germline V gene (reference sequence). The CDR3 region is CASTKTGGRHEQYF. The CDR3 nucleotides read TGTGCCAGTACCAAGACAGGGGGAAGACACGAGCAGTACTTC.

The chain employs TRBV29-1 and TRBJ1-4; possible D gene TRBD1, 6 bases. This CDR3 is 14 amino acids long. V lost 3 bases to trimming and J lost 8 bases, with 16 bases between them. Per the germline V gene, CDR1 is SQVTM and CDR2 is ANQGSEA. CDR3 DNA sequence: TGCAGCGTTGATAAGGGGCAGGGGAGGGAAAAACTGTTTTTT. This codes for CSVDKGQGREKLFF.

The rearrangement uses TRBV4-1 and TRBJ2-1; TRBD1 might be the D (5 bases). The CDR3 runs 16 residues. With 4 bases removed from V and 5 bases from J, the gap between germline ends came to 18 bases. Germline CDR1 MGHRA, CDR2 YSYEKL. CDR3 DNA sequence: TGCGCCAGCAGCCCCCAGGCGACAGTTAACGACAATGAGCAGTTCTTC. Protein: CASSPQATVNDNEQFF.

This clone showed up just once. This sequence joins TRBV19 and TRBJ1-2; no reliable D call. The CDR3 is 12 residues long. Germline V gene data show CDR1 as LNHDA and CDR2 as SQIVND (reference sequence). Trimming removed 2 bases from V and 5 bases from J, with 6 bases in between. Here the CDR3 DNA reads TGTGCCAGTAGTATAACTTCATATGGCTACACCTTC. Protein: CASSITSYGYTF.

This chain connects TRBV18 to TRBJ1-4; TRBD1 matches at 7 bases. The J segment lost 5 bases and the V segment lost 3 bases, leaving 0 bases of the junction unmatched. The CDR3 totals 13 residues. The germline V gene encodes CDR1 KGHSH and CDR2 LQKENI. The CDR3 reads CASSPTGNEKLFF. CDR3 nucleotides: TGTGCCAGCTCACCGACAGGGAATGAAAAACTGTTTTTT.

The rearrangement uses TRBV6-1 and TRBJ1-1, with unresolved D. Trimming pared 8 bases from V and 3 bases from J, leaving 13 bases between. Germline assignment: CDR1 MNHNS and CDR2 SASEGT. The CDR3 runs 13 residues. In DNA form, the CDR3 reads TGTGCCAGCGCCGGAGGATGGGACACTGAAGCTTTCTTT. Its translation: CASAGGWDTEAFF.

This chain uses TRBV6-6 with TRBJ1-4; D not certain. V was shortened by 10 bases and J by 10 bases, with 16 bases between the two germline ends. The CDR3 is 12 amino acids. Germline CDR1 is MNHNY and CDR2 is SVGAGI (reference sequence). Here the CDR3 reads CATALSRGKLFF. CDR3 nucleotides: TGTGCCACAGCACTATCCCGGGGAAAACTGTTTTTT.

The chain recombines TRBV29-1 with TRBJ2-3, with D perhaps matching TRBD1 (5 bases). In germline, CDR1 is SQVTM, CDR2 ANQGSEA. Trimming pared 7 bases from V and 1 base from J, leaving 12 bases between. There are 13 residues in the CDR3. CDR3 amino acids: CSATGKGTDTQYF. The CDR3 region has the DNA TGCAGCGCTACAGGCAAGGGCACAGATACGCAGTATTTT.

This chain joins TRBV5-1 and TRBJ1-6; no clear D. V gave up 0 bases and J gave up 14 bases, with 12 bases separating them. Germline V gives CDR1 SGHRS, CDR2 YFSETQ. The CDR3 length is 13 residues. The CDR3 nucleotides read TGCGCCAGCAGCTTGGGGGATGTCGGATCCCTCCACTTT. It translates to CASSLGDVGSLHF.

The count of this clone is one. V gene TRBV6-5 combines with J gene TRBJ2-3, with a possible D match to TRBD1 (5 bases). The germline V gene has CDR1 MNHEY and CDR2 SVGAGI. Trimming left V 0 bases short and J 5 bases short, with 15 bases between. This CDR3 contains 16 residues. The chain's CDR3 is CASSYSLTEKRDTQYF. CDR3 nucleotide sequence: TGTGCCAGCAGTTACTCGTTGACAGAAAAAAGAGATACGCAGTATTTT.

J is TRBJ1-1 and V is TRBV19, with D unresolved. Germline assignment: CDR1 LNHDA and CDR2 SQIVND (reference sequence). This CDR3 is built from 14 residues. The V end lost 4 bases, the J end lost 6 bases, and 15 bases lay between the germline ends. CDR3 DNA sequence: TGTGCCAGTAGTACCGGACTCCCCTCCTCTGAAGCTTTCTTT. It specifies CASSTGLPSSEAFF.

This chain connects TRBV7-9 to TRBJ1-4, with a possible D match to TRBD1 (6 bases). This CDR3 region has 14 residues. V was trimmed by 6 bases and J by 0 bases, leaving 8 bases between them. Germline assignment: CDR1 SEHNR and CDR2 FQNEAQ (reference sequence). CDR3 coding DNA: TGTGCCAGCAGGAGGACAGCAACTAATGAAAAACTGTTTTTT. The encoded protein is CASRRTATNEKLFF.

The rearrangement joins TRBV9 to TRBJ2-5; 7 positions agree with TRBD2. The CDR3 covers 15 residues. With 0 bases clipped from V and 5 bases from J, the junction kept 7 bases outside the gene matches. Germline CDR1 and CDR2: SGDLS and YYNGEE. CDR3 DNA: TGTGCCAGCAGCGTAGGGGGAGGGGCTTGGGAGACCCAGTACTTC. This sequence encodes CASSVGGGAWETQYF.

This clone has only a few counts. The V and J genes are TRBV15 and TRBJ2-4; maybe TRBD1 (6 bases). In germline, CDR1 is LNHNV, CDR2 YYDKDF (reference sequence). V lost 0 bases and J 2 bases, leaving 8 bases between the germline ends. The CDR3 sequence is 15 residues long. The CDR3 DNA reads TGTGCCACCAGCAGAGAACAGGGAACCAAAAACATTCAGTACTTC. This encodes CATSREQGTKNIQYF.

The genes are TRBV19 and TRBJ1-2; D unresolved. Looked up from germline, CDR1 is LNHDA and CDR2 is SQIVND (reference sequence). The V gene lost 6 bases and the J gene lost 4 bases, with 24 bases spanning the gap. This CDR3 is built from 17 residues. The CDR3, as DNA: TGTGCCAGTAGCCCACAATCGCCCGGACGGCCTGGCTATGGCTACACCTTC. Translated: CASSPQSPGRPGYGYTF. The full variable domain, with the rest looked up from reference TRBV19 and TRBJ1-2, is DGGITQSPKYLFRKEGQNVTLSCEQNLNHDAMYWYRQDPGQGLRLIYYSQIVNDFQKGDIAEGYSVSREKKESFPLTVTSAQKNPTAFYLCASSPQSPGRPGYGYTFGSGTRLTVV.

The chain carries TRBV2 and TRBJ1-1; tentatively, D is TRBD1 (5 bases). Trimming removed 8 bases from V and 10 bases from J, with 14 bases in between. The CDR3 sequence is 11 residues long. Germline V gene sequence: CDR1 SNHLY, CDR2 FYNNEI. The CDR3 region has the DNA TGTGCCAGCCTCGTGGGGGGTGGAGCTTTCTTT. Translating it yields CASLVGGGAFF.

The V call is TRBV19, the J call TRBJ2-3; no firm D call. Germline V gene lookup returns CDR1 LNHDA and CDR2 SQIVND (reference sequence). Trimming stripped 5 bases from V and 5 bases from J, with 14 bases between. The length of the CDR3 is 14 residues. The CDR3 region has the DNA TGTGCCAGTAGTTGGTCAGCCTGGGGAGATACGCAGTATTTT. This codes for CASSWSAWGDTQYF.

This chain links TRBV19 with TRBJ1-2; 7 bases are shared with TRBD1. V shed 4 bases and J 4 bases; nucleotides not matched to a gene: 9. Germline V gene data show CDR1 as LNHDA and CDR2 as SQIVND (reference sequence). The CDR3 spans 15 residues. The CDR3 nucleotides read TGTGCCAGTAGTACCCGACAGGGTTCAGCCTATGGCTACACCTTC. This translates into CASSTRQGSAYGYTF.